These 22 T cell receptor beta chains share one sample of origin, sequenced in a study of cytomegalovirus exposure and HLA in healthy donors. Sequencing used immunoSEQ multiplex PCR; TCRdb keeps in-frame clones, though not all of them. The sample yields approximately 240,000 clones, about 93% seen once. The specimen was PBMCs. These TCRs come from a woman in her late teens or twenties in good health and CMV-seronegative.

V and J are TRBV10-1 and TRBJ2-2; weak D call: TRBD1 (5 bases). Trimming removed 6 bases from V and 1 base from J, with 6 bases in between. Germline CDR1 reads WNHNN; CDR2 reads SYGVQD (reference sequence). The CDR3 contains 13 residues. DNA for the CDR3: TGCGCCAGCAGACAGGAGAACACCGGGGAGCTGTTTTTT. Amino acid sequence: CASRQENTGELFF.

This chain uses TRBV7-3 with TRBJ2-7; 9 bases line up with TRBD1. Germline CDR1 reads SGHTA; CDR2 reads FQGTGA. CDR3 size: 15 residues. The ends lost 2 bases at V and 4 bases at J; junction bases unmatched: 6. The CDR3 DNA reads as TGTGCCAGCAGCTTATTGGGCGGACAGGGGTACGAGCAGTACTTC. Amino acids: CASSLLGGQGYEQYF.

The DNA of the CDR3 is TGTGCCACCAGCAGGGCCCAAGAGACCCAGTACTTC. Protein: CATSRAQETQYF. The rearrangement uses TRBV15 and TRBJ2-5; no definite D call. V shed 3 bases and J shed 1 base, with 3 bases lying between them. The CDR3 loop spans 12 amino acids. Germline-derived CDR1 and CDR2 are LNHNV and YYDKDF (reference sequence).

This rearrangement joins TRBV25-1 to TRBJ2-7; 7 bases line up with TRBD1. In germline, CDR1 is MGHDK, CDR2 SYGVNS. CDR3 length: 13 residues. The ends lost 6 bases at V and 2 bases at J; junction bases unmatched: 4. This chain's CDR3 is CASRDRLTYEQYF. DNA for the CDR3: TGTGCCAGCAGGGACAGGCTTACCTACGAGCAGTACTTC.

This chain uses TRBV29-1 with TRBJ2-7; unclear D gene. Trimming took off 3 bases at V and 3 bases at J, with 9 bases between the two ends. CDR1 SQVTM and CDR2 ANQGSEA come from the germline V gene. The CDR3 sequence is 12 residues long. The CDR3 loop reads CSVEGFHYEQYF. The CDR3, as DNA: TGCAGCGTTGAGGGCTTTCACTACGAGCAGTACTTC.

This clone was found once. The J gene is TRBJ2-7, the V gene TRBV9; TRBD1 matches 12 bases. Germline V lookup: CDR1 SGDLS, CDR2 YYNGEE. The trim removed 0 bases at V and 4 bases at J, leaving 5 bases unmatched. The CDR3 spans 16 residues. The CDR3 sequence is CASSVGGTGGTYEQYF. For the CDR3, the DNA is TGTGCCAGCAGCGTAGGCGGGACAGGGGGCACTTACGAGCAGTACTTC.

J is TRBJ2-1 and V is TRBV2; 12 bases are a match to TRBD2. Per germline, CDR1 SNHLY and CDR2 FYNNEI. This CDR3 has 16 amino acids. Trimming took 6 bases from V and 7 from J; bases not matched to a gene: 10. The CDR3 sequence is CASSARLGLAGNEQFF. CDR3 DNA: TGTGCCAGCAGCGCCCGTCTTGGACTAGCGGGGAATGAGCAGTTCTTC.

The genes are TRBV30 and TRBJ1-2; TRBD1 matches at 7 bases. The V and J ends lost 1 base and 1 base, in that order; junction bases with no gene match: 9. Germline lookup yields CDR1 GTSNPN and CDR2 SVGIG (reference sequence). This CDR3 comprises 16 residues. CDR3 nucleotides: TGTGCCTGGAGTGGGATCGACAGGGTGGATAACTATGGCTACACCTTC. Its protein is CAWSGIDRVDNYGYTF.

This clone was seen just once. The chain employs TRBV9 and TRBJ1-2; tentative D call: TRBD1 (6 bases). V was clipped by 0 bases and J by 5 bases, with 11 bases between them. Looked up from germline, CDR1 is SGDLS and CDR2 is YYNGEE. The CDR3 length is 14 residues. The CDR3 region has the DNA TGTGCCAGCAGCGTAGTAGGACAGCTATATGGCTACACCTTC. It codes for CASSVVGQLYGYTF.

The J gene is TRBJ1-6, the V gene TRBV19; D may be TRBD1 (6 bases). CDR3 length: 14 residues. The V gene's germline CDR1 is LNHDA and CDR2 SQIVND (reference sequence). V lost 7 bases, J lost 9 bases, and 16 bases lay in between. CDR3 DNA: TGTGCCAGTACCCTAGGGGACAACGGTTCACCCCTCCACTTT. Protein sequence: CASTLGDNGSPLHF. The variable domain in full, with the rest retrieved from reference TRBV19 and TRBJ1-6, is DGGITQSPKYLFRKEGQNVTLSCEQNLNHDAMYWYRQDPGQGLRLIYYSQIVNDFQKGDIAEGYSVSREKKESFPLTVTSAQKNPTAFYLCASTLGDNGSPLHFGNGTRLTVT.

To note about this clone: This specimen includes other DNA sequences encoding the same CDR3. This sequence joins TRBV27 and TRBJ1-2, with D possibly TRBD1 on 5 matching bases. The CDR3 contains 13 residues. CDR1 is MNHEY and CDR2 is SMNVEV in the germline V gene (reference sequence). V was clipped by 3 bases and J by 0 bases, with 5 bases between them. CDR3 bases: TGTGCCAGCAGTTTGACAGCTAACTATGGCTACACCTTC. It translates to CASSLTANYGYTF.

This clone came up once. The chain uses TRBV2 and TRBJ2-3; TRBD2 matches 11 bases. The CDR3 contains 16 residues. Trimming at V came to 6 bases and at J to 6 bases, leaving 11 bases not matched to a gene. CDR1 and CDR2 (germline): SNHLY, FYNNEI. The CDR3 is CASSATSGASADTQYF. CDR3 in DNA: TGTGCCAGCAGCGCGACTAGCGGGGCTTCTGCTGATACGCAGTATTTT. Complete variable domain (other parts from reference TRBV2 and TRBJ2-3): EPEVTQTPSHQVTQMGQEVILRCVPISNHLYFYWYRQILGQKVEFLVSFYNNEISEKSEIFDDQFSVERPDGSNFTLKIRSTKLEDSAMYFCASSATSGASADTQYFGPGTRLTVL.

This clone was seen just once. J is TRBJ1-3 and V is TRBV30; possible D gene TRBD1, 5 bases. Germline V gene lookup returns CDR1 GTSNPN and CDR2 SVGIG (reference sequence). The V gene lost 4 bases and the J gene lost 6 bases, with 16 bases spanning the gap. This CDR3 is 14 amino acids long. The CDR3 reads CAWTPGRETNTIYF. DNA of the CDR3: TGTGCCTGGACCCCTGGCAGGGAAACAAACACCATATATTTT.

The chain carries TRBV2 and TRBJ2-1; 7 bases are a match to TRBD2. The length of the CDR3 is 14 residues. Germline lookup yields CDR1 SNHLY and CDR2 FYNNEI. The V gene end was trimmed by 7 bases and the J gene end by 4 bases; junction bases not matched to a gene: 7. The CDR3 protein is CASTPAGVYNEQFF. In DNA form, the CDR3 reads TGTGCCAGCACCCCCGCGGGGGTTTACAATGAGCAGTTCTTC.

The V call is TRBV11-2, the J call TRBJ1-5; tentatively, D is TRBD1 (5 bases). There are 16 residues in the CDR3. The germline V gene has CDR1 SGHAT and CDR2 FQNNGV. V dropped 1 base and J dropped 9 bases, with 19 bases sitting between them. The CDR3: CASSLAQGREVSPQHF. CDR3 sequence (DNA): TGTGCCAGCAGCTTAGCTCAGGGCAGGGAGGTTTCGCCCCAGCATTTT.

The chain combines TRBV5-1 with TRBJ2-5; tentative D call: TRBD2 (6 bases). Germline CDR1 reads SGHRS; CDR2 reads YFSETQ. Deletions cut 4 bases from V and 3 bases from J, with 16 bases between. The CDR3 totals 15 residues. DNA for the CDR3: TGCGCCAGCAGCACGGGTCTGGGGGGTGAAGAGACCCAGTACTTC. Protein: CASSTGLGGEETQYF.

The chain combines TRBV6-5 with TRBJ2-7; 7 nucleotides agree with TRBD1. The CDR3 totals 14 residues. V trimming: 5 bases; J trimming: 5 bases; junction bases outside the gene matches: 9. Looked up from germline, CDR1 is MNHEY and CDR2 is SVGAGI. CDR3 DNA: TGTGCCAGCAGTCTAGACAGGGTTCAAAACGAGCAGTACTTC. It codes for CASSLDRVQNEQYF.

The chain employs TRBV15 and TRBJ2-7; TRBD1 is a possible D gene (6 bases). In germline, CDR1 is LNHNV, CDR2 YYDKDF (reference sequence). Trimming took 0 bases from V and 7 from J, leaving 13 bases between them. The CDR3 runs 14 residues. CDR3 amino acids: CATSRDKGGWEQYF. The CDR3 DNA reads as TGTGCCACCAGCAGAGATAAAGGGGGTTGGGAGCAGTACTTC.

The gene calls are TRBV11-2 and TRBJ1-2, with D possibly TRBD1 on 5 matching bases. This CDR3 is 14 amino acids long. CDR1 is SGHAT, CDR2 FQNNGV, per germline. V lost 1 base and J 5 bases, leaving 11 bases between the germline ends. The CDR3 DNA follows: TGTGCCAGCAGCTTAGCACGGGGGGTTTATGGCTACACCTTC. As protein: CASSLARGVYGYTF.

The chain recombines TRBV5-1 with TRBJ2-2, with TRBD2 matching 7 bases. The germline gives CDR1 SGHRS, CDR2 YFSETQ. Trimming removed 0 bases from V and 3 bases from J; junction bases left unmatched: 5. This CDR3 has 16 amino acids. As DNA, the CDR3 is TGCGCCAGCAGCTTGGACGGGGGGTTAGACACCGGGGAGCTGTTTTTT. Residues: CASSLDGGLDTGELFF. The full variable domain, completed using reference TRBV5-1 and TRBJ2-2, is KAGVTQTPRYLIKTRGQQVTLSCSPISGHRSVSWYQQTPGQGLQFLFEYFSETQRNKGNFPGRFSGRQFSNSRSEMNVSTLELGDSALYLCASSLDGGLDTGELFFGEGSRLTVL.

This clone occurred a few times. This chain joins TRBV19 and TRBJ2-2; D is unresolved. The CDR3 totals 11 residues. Germline assignment: CDR1 LNHDA and CDR2 SQIVND (reference sequence). V shed 3 bases and J shed 7 bases, with 3 bases lying between them. The CDR3 coding sequence is TGTGCCAGTAGTATTCTCGGGGAGCTGTTTTTT. It translates to CASSILGELFF.

V gene TRBV11-2 combines with J gene TRBJ2-4; no clear D. CDR1 and CDR2 (germline): SGHAT, FQNNGV. The ends were cut back, 4 bases at V and 0 bases at J, with 7 bases in the middle. The CDR3 has 14 residues. CDR3 protein: CASSSRQAKNIQYF. CDR3 DNA sequence: TGTGCCAGCAGCTCCAGGCAAGCCAAAAACATTCAGTACTTC.